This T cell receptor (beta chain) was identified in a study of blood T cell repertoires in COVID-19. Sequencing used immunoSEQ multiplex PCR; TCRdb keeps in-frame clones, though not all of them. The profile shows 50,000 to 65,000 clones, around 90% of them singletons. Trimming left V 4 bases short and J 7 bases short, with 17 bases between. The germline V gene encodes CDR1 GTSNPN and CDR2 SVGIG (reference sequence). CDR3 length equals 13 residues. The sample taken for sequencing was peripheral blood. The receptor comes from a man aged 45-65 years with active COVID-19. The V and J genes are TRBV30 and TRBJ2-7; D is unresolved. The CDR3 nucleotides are TGTGCCTGGACTAGAGACCTCCTAGGAGAGCAGTACTTC. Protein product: CAWTRDLLGEQYF.